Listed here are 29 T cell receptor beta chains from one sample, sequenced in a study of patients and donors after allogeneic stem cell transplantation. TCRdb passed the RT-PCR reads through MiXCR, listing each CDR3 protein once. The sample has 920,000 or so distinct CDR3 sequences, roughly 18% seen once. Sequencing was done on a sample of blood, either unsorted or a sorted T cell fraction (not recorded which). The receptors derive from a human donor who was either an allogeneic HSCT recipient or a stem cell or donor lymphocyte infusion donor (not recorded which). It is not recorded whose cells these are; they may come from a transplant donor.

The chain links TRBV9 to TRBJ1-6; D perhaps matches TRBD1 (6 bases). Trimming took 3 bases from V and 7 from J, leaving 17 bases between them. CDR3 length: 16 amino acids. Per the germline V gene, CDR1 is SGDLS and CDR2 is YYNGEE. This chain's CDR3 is CASSAQMDSRNSPLHF. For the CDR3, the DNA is TGTGCCAGCAGCGCACAGATGGACAGTAGGAATTCACCCCTCCACTTT.

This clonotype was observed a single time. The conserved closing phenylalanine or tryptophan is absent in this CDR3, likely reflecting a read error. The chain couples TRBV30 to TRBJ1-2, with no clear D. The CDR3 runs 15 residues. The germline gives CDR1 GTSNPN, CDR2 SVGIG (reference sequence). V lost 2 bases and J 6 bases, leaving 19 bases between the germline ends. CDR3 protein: CAWSTPDWRRDGYTL. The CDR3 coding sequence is TGTGCCTGGAGTACGCCTGATTGGAGGAGAGATGGCTACACCTTA.

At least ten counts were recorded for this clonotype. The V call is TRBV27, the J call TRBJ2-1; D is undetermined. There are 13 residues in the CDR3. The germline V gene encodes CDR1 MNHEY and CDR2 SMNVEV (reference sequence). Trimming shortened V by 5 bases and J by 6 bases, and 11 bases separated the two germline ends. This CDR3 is CASSLGRSNEQFF. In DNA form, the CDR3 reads TGTGCCAGCAGTCTCGGCCGTAGCAATGAGCAGTTCTTC.

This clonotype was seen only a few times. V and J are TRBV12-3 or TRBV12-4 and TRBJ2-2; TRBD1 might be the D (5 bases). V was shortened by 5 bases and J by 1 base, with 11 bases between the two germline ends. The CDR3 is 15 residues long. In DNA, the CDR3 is TGTGCCAGCAGTCCAGACAGACGGAACACCGGGGAGCTGTTTTTT. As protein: CASSPDRRNTGELFF.

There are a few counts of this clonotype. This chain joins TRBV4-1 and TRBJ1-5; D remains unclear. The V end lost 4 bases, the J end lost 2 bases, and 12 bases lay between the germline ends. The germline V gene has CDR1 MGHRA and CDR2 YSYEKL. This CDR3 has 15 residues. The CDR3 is CASSLSTEGNQPQHF. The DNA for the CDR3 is TGCGCCAGCAGCCTTTCGACTGAAGGCAATCAGCCCCAGCATTTT.

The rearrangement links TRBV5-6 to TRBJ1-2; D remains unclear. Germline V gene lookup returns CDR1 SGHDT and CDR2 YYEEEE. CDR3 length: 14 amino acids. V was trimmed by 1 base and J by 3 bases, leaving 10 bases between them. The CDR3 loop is CASSLWEGYYGYTF. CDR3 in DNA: TGTGCCAGCAGCTTGTGGGAAGGATACTATGGCTACACCTTC.

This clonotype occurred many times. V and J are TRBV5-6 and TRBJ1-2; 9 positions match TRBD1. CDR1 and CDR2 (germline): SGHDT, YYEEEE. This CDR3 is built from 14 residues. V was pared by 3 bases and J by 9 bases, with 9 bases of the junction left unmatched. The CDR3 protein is CASSWRDRDKSYTF. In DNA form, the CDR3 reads TGTGCCAGCAGCTGGAGGGACAGGGATAAAAGCTACACCTTC.

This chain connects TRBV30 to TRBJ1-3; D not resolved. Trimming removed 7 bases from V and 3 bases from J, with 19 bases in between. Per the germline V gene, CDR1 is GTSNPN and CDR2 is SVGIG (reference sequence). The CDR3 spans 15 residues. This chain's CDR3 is CAYGPKQFSGNTIYF. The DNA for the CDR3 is TGTGCCTACGGCCCGAAACAATTCAGTGGAAACACCATATATTTT. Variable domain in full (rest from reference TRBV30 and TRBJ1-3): SQTIHQWPATLVQPVGSPLSLECTVEGTSNPNLYWYRQAAGRGLQLLFYSVGIGQISSEVPQNLSASRPQDRQFILSSKKLLLSDSGFYLCAYGPKQFSGNTIYFGEGSWLTVV.

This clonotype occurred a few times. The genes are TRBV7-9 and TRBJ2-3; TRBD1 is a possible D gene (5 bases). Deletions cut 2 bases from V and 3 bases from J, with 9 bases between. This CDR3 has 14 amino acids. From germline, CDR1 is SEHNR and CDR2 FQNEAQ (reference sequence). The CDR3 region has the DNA TGTGCCAGCAGCTTATCCGACAGAACAGATACGCAGTATTTT. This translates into CASSLSDRTDTQYF.

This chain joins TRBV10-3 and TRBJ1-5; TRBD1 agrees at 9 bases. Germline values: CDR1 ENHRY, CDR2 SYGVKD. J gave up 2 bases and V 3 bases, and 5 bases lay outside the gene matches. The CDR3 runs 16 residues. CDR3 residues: CAISDTGGSGNQPQHF. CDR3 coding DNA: TGTGCCATCAGTGATACAGGGGGCAGTGGCAATCAGCCCCAGCATTTT.

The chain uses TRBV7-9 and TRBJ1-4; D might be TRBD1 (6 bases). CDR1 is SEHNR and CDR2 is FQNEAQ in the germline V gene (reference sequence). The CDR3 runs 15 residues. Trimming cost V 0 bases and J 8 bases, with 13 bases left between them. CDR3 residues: CASSLAGRGVEKLFF. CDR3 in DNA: TGTGCCAGCAGCTTAGCGGGCAGGGGAGTCGAAAAACTGTTTTTT.

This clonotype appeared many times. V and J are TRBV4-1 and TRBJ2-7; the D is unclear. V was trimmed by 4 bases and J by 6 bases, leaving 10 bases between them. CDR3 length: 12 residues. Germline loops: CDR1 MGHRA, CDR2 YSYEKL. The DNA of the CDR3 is TGCGCCAGCAGCCTCATCGGTGGCGAGCAGTACTTC. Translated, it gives CASSLIGGEQYF.

The CDR3 coding sequence is TGTGCCAGCAGTGAAGTGGCTGGGGGCACAGATACGCAGTATTTT. It yields the protein CASSEVAGGTDTQYF. The V and J genes are TRBV2 and TRBJ2-3, with unresolved D. Between the trimmed V and J ends, which lost 1 base and 1 base, there was a span of 9 bases. The CDR3 has 15 amino acids. Germline V gene data show CDR1 as SNHLY and CDR2 as FYNNEI. Using reference TRBV2 and TRBJ2-3 for the parts outside the CDR3, the full variable domain is EPEVTQTPSHQVTQMGQEVILRCVPISNHLYFYWYRQILGQKVEFLVSFYNNEISEKSEIFDDQFSVERPDGSNFTLKIRSTKLEDSAMYFCASSEVAGGTDTQYFGPGTRLTVL.

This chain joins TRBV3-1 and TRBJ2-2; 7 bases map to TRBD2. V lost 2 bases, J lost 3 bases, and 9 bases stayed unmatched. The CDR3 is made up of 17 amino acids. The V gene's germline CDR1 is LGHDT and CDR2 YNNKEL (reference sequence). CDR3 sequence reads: CASSQKRGGGDTGELFF. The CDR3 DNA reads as TGTGCCAGCAGCCAAAAGAGAGGCGGGGGAGACACCGGGGAGCTGTTTTTT. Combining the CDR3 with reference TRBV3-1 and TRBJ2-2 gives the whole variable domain DTAVSQTPKYLVTQMGNDKSIKCEQNLGHDTMYWYKQDSKKFLKIMFSYNNKELIINETVPNRFSPKSPDKAHLNLHINSLELGDSAVYFCASSQKRGGGDTGELFFGEGSRLTVL.

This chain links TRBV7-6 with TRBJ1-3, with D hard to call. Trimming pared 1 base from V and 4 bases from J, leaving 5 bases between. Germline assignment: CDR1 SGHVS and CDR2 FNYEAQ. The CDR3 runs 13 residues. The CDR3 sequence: CASSLVNGNTIYF. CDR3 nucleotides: TGTGCCAGCAGCTTAGTAAACGGAAACACCATATATTTT.

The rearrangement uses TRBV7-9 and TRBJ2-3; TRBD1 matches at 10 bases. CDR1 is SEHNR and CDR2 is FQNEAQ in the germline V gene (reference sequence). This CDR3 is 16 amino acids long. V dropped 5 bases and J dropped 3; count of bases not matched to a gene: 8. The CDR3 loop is CASSPGTGVRTDTQYF. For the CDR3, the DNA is TGTGCCAGCAGCCCCGGGACAGGGGTGAGGACAGATACGCAGTATTTT.

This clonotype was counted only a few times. The CDR3: CASSWDGNEAFF. CDR3 bases: TGTGCCAGCAGCTGGGACGGCAATGAAGCTTTCTTT. The chain combines TRBV6-1 with TRBJ1-1; TRBD1 is a possible D gene (5 bases). V shed 6 bases and J shed 7 bases, with 12 bases lying between them. The CDR3 consists of 12 residues. CDR1 and CDR2 from the germline V gene are MNHNS and SASEGT.

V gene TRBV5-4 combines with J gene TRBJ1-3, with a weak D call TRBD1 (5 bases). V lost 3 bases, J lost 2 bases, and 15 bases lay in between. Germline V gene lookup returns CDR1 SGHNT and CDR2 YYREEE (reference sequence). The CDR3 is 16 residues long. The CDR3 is CASSSGGAGAGNTIYF. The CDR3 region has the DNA TGTGCCAGCAGCTCCGGGGGTGCGGGCGCTGGAAACACCATATATTTT.

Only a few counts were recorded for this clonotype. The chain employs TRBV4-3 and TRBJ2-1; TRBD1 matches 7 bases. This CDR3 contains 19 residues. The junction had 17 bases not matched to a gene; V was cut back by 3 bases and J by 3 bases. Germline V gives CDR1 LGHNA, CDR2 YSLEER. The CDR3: CASSHRTILGTDHYNEQFF. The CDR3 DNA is TGCGCCAGCAGCCACCGGACGATCCTCGGGACAGACCACTACAATGAGCAGTTCTTC.

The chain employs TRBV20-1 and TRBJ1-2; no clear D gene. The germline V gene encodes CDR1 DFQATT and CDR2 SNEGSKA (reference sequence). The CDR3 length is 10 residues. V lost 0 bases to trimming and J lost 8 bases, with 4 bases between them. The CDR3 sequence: CSARDQGYTF. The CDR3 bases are TGCAGTGCTAGAGATCAGGGCTACACCTTC.

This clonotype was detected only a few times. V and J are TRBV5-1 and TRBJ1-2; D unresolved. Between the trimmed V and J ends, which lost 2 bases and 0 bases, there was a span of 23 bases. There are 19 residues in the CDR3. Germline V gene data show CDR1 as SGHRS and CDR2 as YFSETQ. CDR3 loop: CASSFMFGQATIPNYGYTF. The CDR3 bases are TGCGCCAGCAGCTTCATGTTCGGCCAGGCTACAATACCTAACTATGGCTACACCTTC.

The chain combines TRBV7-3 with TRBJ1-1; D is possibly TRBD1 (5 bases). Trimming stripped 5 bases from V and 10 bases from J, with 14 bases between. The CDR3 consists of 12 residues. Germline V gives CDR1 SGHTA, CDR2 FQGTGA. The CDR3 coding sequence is TGTGCCAGCAGCCCGGACACCCTGATAGCTTTCTTT. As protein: CASSPDTLIAFF.

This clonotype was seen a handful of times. The CDR3: CASSRVQGNEQFF. The CDR3 DNA reads as TGTGCCAGCAGCAGGGTTCAAGGGAATGAGCAGTTCTTC. The J gene is TRBJ2-1, the V gene TRBV7-2; D remains unclear. Trimming left V 5 bases short and J 7 bases short, with 12 bases between. CDR3 size: 13 residues. The germline gives CDR1 SGHTA, CDR2 FQGNSA.

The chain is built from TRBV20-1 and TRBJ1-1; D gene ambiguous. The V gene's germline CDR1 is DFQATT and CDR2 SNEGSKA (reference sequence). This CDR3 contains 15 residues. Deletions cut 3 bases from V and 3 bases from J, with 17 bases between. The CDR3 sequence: CSASPPTGGYTEAFF. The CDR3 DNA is TGCAGTGCTAGCCCCCCGACCGGTGGGTACACTGAAGCTTTCTTT.

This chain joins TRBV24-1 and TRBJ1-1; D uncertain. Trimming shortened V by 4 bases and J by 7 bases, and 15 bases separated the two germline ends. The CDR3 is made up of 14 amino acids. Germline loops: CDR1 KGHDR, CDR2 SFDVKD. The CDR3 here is CATSEHTESGEAFF. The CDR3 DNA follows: TGTGCCACCAGTGAACACACTGAGTCGGGTGAAGCTTTCTTT.

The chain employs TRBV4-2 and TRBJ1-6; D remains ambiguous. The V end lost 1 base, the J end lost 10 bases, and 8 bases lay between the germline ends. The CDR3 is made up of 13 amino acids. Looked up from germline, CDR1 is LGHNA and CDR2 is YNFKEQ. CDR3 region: CASSQGAGSPLHF. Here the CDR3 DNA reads TGTGCCAGCAGCCAAGGGGCTGGGTCACCCCTCCACTTT.

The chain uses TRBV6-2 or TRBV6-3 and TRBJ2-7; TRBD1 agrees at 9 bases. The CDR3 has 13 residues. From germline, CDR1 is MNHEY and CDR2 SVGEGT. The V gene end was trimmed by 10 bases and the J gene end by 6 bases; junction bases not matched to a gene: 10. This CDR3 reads CATARRQGGEQYF. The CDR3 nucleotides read TGTGCCACAGCGCGAAGACAGGGGGGCGAGCAGTACTTC.

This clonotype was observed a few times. The CDR3 is CASSQFRVLNYGYTF. For the CDR3, the DNA is TGTGCCAGCAGCCAATTCAGGGTCCTAAACTATGGCTACACCTTC. The gene calls are TRBV3-1 and TRBJ1-2, with TRBD1 as a possible D gene (5 bases). This CDR3 is 15 amino acids long. CDR1 is LGHDT, CDR2 YNNKEL, per germline (reference sequence). Trimming left V 2 bases short and J 2 bases short, with 12 bases between.

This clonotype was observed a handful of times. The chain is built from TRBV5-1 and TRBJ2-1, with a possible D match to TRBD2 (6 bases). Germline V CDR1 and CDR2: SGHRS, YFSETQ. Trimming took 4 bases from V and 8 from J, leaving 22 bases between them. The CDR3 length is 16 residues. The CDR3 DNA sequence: TGCGCCAGCAGCCCAGGACCTGCGGGGCCTGGTGATGAGCAGTTCTTC. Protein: CASSPGPAGPGDEQFF.